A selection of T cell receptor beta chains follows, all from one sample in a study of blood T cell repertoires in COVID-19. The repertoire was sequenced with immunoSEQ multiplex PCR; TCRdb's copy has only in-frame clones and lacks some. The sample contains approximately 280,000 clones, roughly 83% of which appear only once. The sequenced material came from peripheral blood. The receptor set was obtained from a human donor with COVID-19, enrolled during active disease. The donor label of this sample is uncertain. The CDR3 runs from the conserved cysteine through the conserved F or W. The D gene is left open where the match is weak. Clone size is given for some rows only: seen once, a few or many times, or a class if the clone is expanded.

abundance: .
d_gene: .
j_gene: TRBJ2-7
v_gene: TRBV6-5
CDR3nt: TGTGCCACCGTTAAGGGGATTGCTCACTACGAGCAGTACTTC
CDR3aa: CATVKGIAHYEQYF

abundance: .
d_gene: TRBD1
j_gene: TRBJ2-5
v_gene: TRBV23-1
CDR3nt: TGCGCCAGCAGTCACCTCTCTTATACAGGGGAAGGGGAGACCCAGTACTTC
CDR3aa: CASSHLSYTGEGETQYF

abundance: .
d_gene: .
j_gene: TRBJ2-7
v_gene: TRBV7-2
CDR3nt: TGTGCCAGCAGCTTAAGCCCGGGAGCCTACGAGCAGTACTTC
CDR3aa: CASSLSPGAYEQYF

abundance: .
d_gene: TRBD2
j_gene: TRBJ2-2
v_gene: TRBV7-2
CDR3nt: TGTGCCAGCAGCAGGGGACTAGCTGCGAACACCGGGGAGCTGTTTTTT
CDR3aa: CASSRGLAANTGELFF

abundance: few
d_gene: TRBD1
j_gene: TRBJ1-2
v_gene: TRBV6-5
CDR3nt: TGTGCCAGCAGTACCCGGGACAGGGAAGGCTACACCTTC
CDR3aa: CASSTRDREGYTF

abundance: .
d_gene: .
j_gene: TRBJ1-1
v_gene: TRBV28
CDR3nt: TGTGCCAGCTTACAGGACCTTAACACTGAAGCTTTCTTT
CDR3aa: CASLQDLNTEAFF

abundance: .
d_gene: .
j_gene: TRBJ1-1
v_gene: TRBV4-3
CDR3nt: TGCGCCAGCAGCCAAGATCGGGGCACTGAAGCTTTCTTT
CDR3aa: CASSQDRGTEAFF

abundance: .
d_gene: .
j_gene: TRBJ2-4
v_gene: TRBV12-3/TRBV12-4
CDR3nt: TGTGCCAGCACCTCTCCGGCGGAGAACATTCAGTACTTC
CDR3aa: CASTSPAENIQYF

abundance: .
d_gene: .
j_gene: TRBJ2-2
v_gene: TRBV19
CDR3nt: TGTGCCAGTAACGAGGGCGGGGAGCTGTTTTTT
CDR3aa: CASNEGGELFF

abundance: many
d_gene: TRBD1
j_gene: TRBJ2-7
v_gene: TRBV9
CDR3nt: TGTGCCAGCAGCAAAACCGGACAGGGCTACGAGCAGTACTTC
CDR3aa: CASSKTGQGYEQYF

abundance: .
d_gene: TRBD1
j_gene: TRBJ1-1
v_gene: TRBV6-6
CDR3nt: TGTGCCAGCAGTTTGGGACAGGCTATTAAGGACACTGAAGCTTTCTTT
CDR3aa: CASSLGQAIKDTEAFF

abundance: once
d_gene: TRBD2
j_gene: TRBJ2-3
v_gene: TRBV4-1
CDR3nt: TGCGCCAGCAGCCACTCTAGCGGAGGGCTCACAGATACGCAGTATTTT
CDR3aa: CASSHSSGGLTDTQYF

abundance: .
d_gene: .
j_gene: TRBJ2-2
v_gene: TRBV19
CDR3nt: TGTGCCACCAACAGGGGACTCCCAGGGGAGCTGTTTTTT
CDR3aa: CATNRGLPGELFF

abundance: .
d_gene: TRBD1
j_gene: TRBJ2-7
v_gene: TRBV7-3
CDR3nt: TGTGCCAGCAGCATCAATGCCGGGACAGCCTACGAGCAGTACTTC
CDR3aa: CASSINAGTAYEQYF

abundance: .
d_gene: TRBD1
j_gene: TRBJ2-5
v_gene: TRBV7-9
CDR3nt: TGTGCCAGCAGCACTCCACGGGACAGGGGAGGCCAAGAGACCCAGTACTTC
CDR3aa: CASSTPRDRGGQETQYF

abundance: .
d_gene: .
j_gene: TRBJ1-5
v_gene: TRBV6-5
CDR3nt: TGTGCCAGCAGCCCGGGACTCGAGAGTATTCAGCCCCAGCATTTT
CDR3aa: CASSPGLESIQPQHF

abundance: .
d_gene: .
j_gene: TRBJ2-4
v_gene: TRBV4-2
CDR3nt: TGTGCCAGCAGCCAAGAGGTAGGCGGGGACATTCAGTACTTC
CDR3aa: CASSQEVGGDIQYF

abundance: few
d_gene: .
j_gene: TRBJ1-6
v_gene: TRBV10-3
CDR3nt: TGTGCCATCAGTGAAAGGTCGGGAGGACCCCTCCACTTT
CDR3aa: CAISERSGGPLHF

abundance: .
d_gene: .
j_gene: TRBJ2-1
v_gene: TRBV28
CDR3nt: TGTGCCAGCAGTGAAGGCGGACGGGGTCGGGAAGGTGAGCAGTTCTTC
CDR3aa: CASSEGGRGREGEQFF

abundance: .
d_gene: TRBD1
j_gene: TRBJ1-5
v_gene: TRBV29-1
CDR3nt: TGCAGCGTTGCCACAGGGGTTATAAGCAATCAGCCCCAGCATTTT
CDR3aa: CSVATGVISNQPQHF

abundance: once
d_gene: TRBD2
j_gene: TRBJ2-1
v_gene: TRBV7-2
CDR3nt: TGTGCCAGCAGCGATAGCGGGAGTATCTACAATGAGCAGTTCTTC
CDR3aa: CASSDSGSIYNEQFF

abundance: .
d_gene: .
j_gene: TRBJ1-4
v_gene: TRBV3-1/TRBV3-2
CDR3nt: TGTGCCAGCAGCCGCGGGTTTAATGAAAAACTGTTTTTT
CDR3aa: CASSRGFNEKLFF

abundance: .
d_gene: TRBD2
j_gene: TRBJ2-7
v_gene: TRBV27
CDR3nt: TGTGCCAGCAGTCGAATAGCGGGAGTCCCCTCCGAGCAGTACTTC
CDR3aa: CASSRIAGVPSEQYF

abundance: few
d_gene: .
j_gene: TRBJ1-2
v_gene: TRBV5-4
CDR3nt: TGTGCCAGCAGCTTGAACGTTGACAGCTCCTATGGCTACACCTTC
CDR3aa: CASSLNVDSSYGYTF

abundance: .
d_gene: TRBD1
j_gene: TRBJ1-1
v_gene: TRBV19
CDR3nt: TGTGCCAGTAGAGAGACAGGGGGCACTGAAGCTTTCTTT
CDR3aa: CASRETGGTEAFF

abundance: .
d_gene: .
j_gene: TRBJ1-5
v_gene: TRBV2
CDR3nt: TGTGCCAGCCAAATTCCGGGCCCCCGGGAGTCCCAGCATTTT
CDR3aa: CASQIPGPRESQHF

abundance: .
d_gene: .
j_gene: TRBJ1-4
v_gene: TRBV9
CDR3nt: TGTGCCAGCAGCGTAGAAGCCTCGGGGGGTAATGAAAAACTGTTTTTT
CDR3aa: CASSVEASGGNEKLFF